This T cell receptor beta chain came from a study of cytomegalovirus exposure and HLA in healthy donors. Overall study context: Unique TCRs from HLA-typed donors, about 78 million of them, were held in an early data release. Out of around 360 genotyped donors, about 84% belonged to the Caucasian-associated ancestry cluster.

The V gene lost 7 bases and the J gene lost 8 bases, with 17 bases spanning the gap. The CDR3 totals 13 residues. Germline CDR1 and CDR2: SGHTA and FQGNSA. The PCR had 60 Vbeta and 13 Jbeta primers. Profiling relied on immunoSEQ multiplex PCR, and the TCRdb table lists in-frame clones only, not all of them. The sample carries around 190,000 clones, around 84% recorded once. About this clone itself: The antigen is unknown.

Overall study findings and caveats: A few CMV-associated chains proved CMV antigen-specific in vitro.

Sequenced sample: PBMCs. The TCR sequence derives from a man in his forties in good health and CMV-seropositive. V and J are TRBV7-2 and TRBJ1-2, with D tentatively TRBD1 (6 bases). The CDR3 reads CASTPRGRVGYTF. In nucleotides, the CDR3 is TGTGCCAGCACCCCCAGGGGCCGGGTGGGCTACACCTTC.